Sequencing of this T cell receptor (beta chain) was carried out in a study of blood T cell repertoires in COVID-19. Study-level background: Whether acute or convalescent, the COVID-19 samples came from the United States, Italy and Spain.

Symptom resolution, clearance, or two negative PCRs marked donors in Cohort 3 as recovered. Some clones are missing from TCRdb's copy, which holds only in-frame ones; the method was immunoSEQ multiplex PCR. The sample records about 480,000 clones, approximately 90% being singletons. Germline assignment: CDR1 LGHNT and CDR2 FRNRAP. This CDR3 spans 17 amino acids. The V segment lost 2 bases and the J segment 4 bases; nucleotides outside the gene matches: 13. This receptor was identified in a woman aged 60-75 years who had recovered from COVID-19. This chain connects TRBV12-5 to TRBJ1-2, with 7 bases aligning to TRBD1. Sequences were obtained from PBMCs or T cells enriched from blood (not recorded which). CDR3 sequence reads: CASGLSQGGQPTYGYTF. CDR3 in DNA: TGTGCTAGTGGTTTGTCCCAAGGGGGACAGCCAACCTATGGCTACACCTTC. Together with reference TRBV12-5 and TRBJ1-2, the CDR3 gives the full variable domain: DARVTQTPRHKVTEMGQEVTMRCQPILGHNTVFWYRQTMMQGLELLAYFRNRAPLDDSGMPKDRFSAEMPDATLATLKIQPSEPRDSAVYFCASGLSQGGQPTYGYTFGSGTRLTVV.